The rows below give T cell receptor beta chains drawn from one sample of a study of CD8 T cells in ankylosing spondylitis. Each CDR3 protein is one row after TCRdb ran MiXCR on the 5' RACE reads. Of 45,000 to 60,000 distinct CDR3 sequences listed, around 7.4% are singletons. Specimen: blood, either unsorted or a sorted T cell fraction (not recorded which). Receptors were obtained from a female donor with ankylosing spondylitis or in good health (not recorded which). CDR3s include the opening cysteine and the closing phenylalanine or tryptophan. Fields, in order: CDR3 length, D gene, clone size, V gene, J gene, CDR3 protein, CDR3 DNA. D genes are given only for firm matches. Expanded clones get a size class; other rows say once, few or many, or leave the size out.

cdr3_length: 16; d_call: .; clone_size: many; v_call: TRBV7-2; j_call: TRBJ2-3; cdr3_aa: CASSLAGKTSTDTQYF; cdr3_nt: TGTGCCAGCAGCTTAGCGGGGAAAACTAGCACAGATACGCAGTATTTT
cdr3_length: 12; d_call: TRBD1; clone_size: many; v_call: TRBV20-1; j_call: TRBJ2-7; cdr3_aa: CSASADRVEQYF; cdr3_nt: TGCAGTGCTAGTGCGGACAGGGTAGAGCAGTACTTC
cdr3_length: 17; d_call: .; clone_size: many; v_call: TRBV28; j_call: TRBJ1-1; cdr3_aa: CASSPQGTQLMNTEAFF; cdr3_nt: TGTGCCAGCAGTCCCCAGGGGACGCAATTGATGAACACTGAAGCTTTCTTT
cdr3_length: 16; d_call: TRBD1; clone_size: many; v_call: TRBV11-3; j_call: TRBJ1-1; cdr3_aa: CASSLGPRGPNTEAFF; cdr3_nt: TGTGCCAGCAGCTTAGGCCCGAGGGGGCCGAACACTGAAGCTTTCTTT
cdr3_length: 13; d_call: .; clone_size: many; v_call: TRBV20-1; j_call: TRBJ2-2; cdr3_aa: CSALDGNTGELFF; cdr3_nt: TGCAGTGCCCTGGACGGGAACACCGGGGAGCTGTTTTTT
cdr3_length: 14; d_call: .; clone_size: few; v_call: TRBV2; j_call: TRBJ1-5; cdr3_aa: CASSEGPSGQPQHF; cdr3_nt: TGTGCCAGCAGTGAAGGACCCTCGGGGCAGCCCCAGCATTTT
cdr3_length: 15; d_call: .; clone_size: many; v_call: TRBV27; j_call: TRBJ2-3; cdr3_aa: CASRVGGASTDTQYF; cdr3_nt: TGTGCCAGCAGGGTCGGCGGTGCTAGCACAGATACGCAGTATTTT
cdr3_length: 15; d_call: .; clone_size: many; v_call: TRBV11-1; j_call: TRBJ2-7; cdr3_aa: CASSSSGSLAGEQYF; cdr3_nt: TGTGCCAGCAGCTCCTCAGGCAGCTTAGCCGGCGAGCAGTACTTC
cdr3_length: 16; d_call: .; clone_size: many; v_call: TRBV12-3/TRBV12-4; j_call: TRBJ2-1; cdr3_aa: CASSLVSAGHYNEQFF; cdr3_nt: TGTGCCAGCAGTTTAGTTTCTGCGGGGCACTACAATGAGCAGTTCTTC
cdr3_length: 16; d_call: TRBD1; clone_size: many; v_call: TRBV12-3/TRBV12-4; j_call: TRBJ2-3; cdr3_aa: CASSPKDRGGTDTQYF; cdr3_nt: TGTGCCAGCAGCCCAAAGGACAGGGGTGGCACAGATACGCAGTATTTT
cdr3_length: 15; d_call: TRBD1; clone_size: many; v_call: TRBV5-1; j_call: TRBJ1-4; cdr3_aa: CASSLPDRDGEKLFF; cdr3_nt: TGCGCCAGCAGCTTACCTGACAGGGACGGAGAAAAACTGTTTTTT
cdr3_length: 15; d_call: TRBD1; clone_size: .; v_call: TRBV27; j_call: TRBJ1-1; cdr3_aa: CASIRGGASDTEAFF; cdr3_nt: TGTGCCAGCATCAGGGGGGGCGCCTCGGACACTGAAGCTTTCTTT
cdr3_length: 14; d_call: .; clone_size: many; v_call: TRBV18; j_call: TRBJ2-7; cdr3_aa: CASSPRSGYAEQYF; cdr3_nt: TGTGCCAGCTCACCTCGTTCGGGGTATGCCGAGCAGTACTTC
cdr3_length: 14; d_call: .; clone_size: many; v_call: TRBV7-2; j_call: TRBJ2-5; cdr3_aa: CASSLGGSKETQYF; cdr3_nt: TGTGCCAGCAGCTTAGGGGGATCCAAAGAGACCCAGTACTTC
cdr3_length: 15; d_call: .; clone_size: many; v_call: TRBV23-1; j_call: TRBJ1-1; cdr3_aa: CASSPTGRGDTEAFF; cdr3_nt: TGCGCCAGCAGCCCTACAGGGAGGGGGGACACTGAAGCTTTCTTT
cdr3_length: 13; d_call: TRBD1; clone_size: .; v_call: TRBV29-1; j_call: TRBJ1-1; cdr3_aa: CSVVGQGGTEAFF; cdr3_nt: TGCAGCGTTGTGGGCCAGGGGGGGACTGAAGCTTTCTTT
cdr3_length: 14; d_call: TRBD2; clone_size: many; v_call: TRBV9; j_call: TRBJ2-3; cdr3_aa: CASSTSGDTNTQYF; cdr3_nt: TGTGCCAGTTCGACTAGCGGGGACACAAATACGCAGTATTTT
cdr3_length: 17; d_call: .; clone_size: many; v_call: TRBV6-5; j_call: TRBJ1-1; cdr3_aa: CASSYTRPTGFGTEAFF; cdr3_nt: TGTGCCAGCAGTTACACTCGCCCAACAGGGTTTGGCACTGAAGCTTTCTTT
cdr3_length: 15; d_call: .; clone_size: many; v_call: TRBV10-3; j_call: TRBJ1-2; cdr3_aa: CAIKTKDNRENGYTF; cdr3_nt: TGTGCCATCAAAACTAAGGATAACAGGGAAAATGGCTACACCTTC
cdr3_length: 15; d_call: .; clone_size: many; v_call: TRBV12-3/TRBV12-4; j_call: TRBJ1-2; cdr3_aa: CASSFPRGRRDGYTF; cdr3_nt: TGTGCCAGCAGTTTTCCCCGGGGGCGACGGGATGGCTACACCTTC
cdr3_length: 16; d_call: TRBD2; clone_size: many; v_call: TRBV20-1; j_call: TRBJ2-4; cdr3_aa: CSASARSPGGYNIQYF; cdr3_nt: TGCAGTGCTAGCGCCCGGTCCCCGGGGGGGTACAACATTCAGTACTTC
cdr3_length: 12; d_call: .; clone_size: many; v_call: TRBV28; j_call: TRBJ1-2; cdr3_aa: CASSYGPQGYTF; cdr3_nt: TGTGCCAGCAGTTATGGACCGCAGGGCTACACCTTC
cdr3_length: 13; d_call: .; clone_size: many; v_call: TRBV29-1; j_call: TRBJ1-5; cdr3_aa: CSVETQENQPQHF; cdr3_nt: TGCAGCGTTGAGACTCAGGAGAATCAGCCCCAGCATTTT
cdr3_length: 15; d_call: TRBD1; clone_size: few; v_call: TRBV2; j_call: TRBJ1-1; cdr3_aa: CASSEAPGQGGWAFF; cdr3_nt: TGTGCCAGCAGTGAAGCTCCGGGACAGGGGGGCTGGGCTTTCTTT
cdr3_length: 15; d_call: .; clone_size: many; v_call: TRBV5-7; j_call: TRBJ2-1; cdr3_aa: CASSFRTNGYNEQFF; cdr3_nt: TGTGCCAGCAGCTTCCGGACTAACGGATACAATGAGCAGTTCTTC
cdr3_length: 14; d_call: TRBD2; clone_size: many; v_call: TRBV10-3; j_call: TRBJ2-7; cdr3_aa: CAIRASGGAYEQYF; cdr3_nt: TGTGCCATCAGAGCTAGCGGGGGGGCGTACGAGCAGTACTTC
cdr3_length: 14; d_call: .; clone_size: many; v_call: TRBV19; j_call: TRBJ2-3; cdr3_aa: CASSARDSTDTQYF; cdr3_nt: TGTGCCAGTAGTGCCCGGGACAGCACAGATACGCAGTATTTT
cdr3_length: 16; d_call: .; clone_size: many; v_call: TRBV27; j_call: TRBJ1-4; cdr3_aa: CASSDLGAATNEKLFF; cdr3_nt: TGTGCCAGCAGTGATCTTGGGGCGGCAACTAATGAAAAACTGTTTTTT
cdr3_length: 14; d_call: TRBD1; clone_size: many; v_call: TRBV11-2; j_call: TRBJ1-5; cdr3_aa: CASSWTGANQPQHF; cdr3_nt: TGTGCCAGCAGCTGGACAGGGGCCAATCAGCCCCAGCATTTT
cdr3_length: 16; d_call: TRBD1; clone_size: many; v_call: TRBV12-3/TRBV12-4; j_call: TRBJ2-7; cdr3_aa: CASSSVSRQGQREQYF; cdr3_nt: TGTGCCAGCAGTTCCGTAAGTCGACAGGGCCAGCGGGAGCAGTACTTC
cdr3_length: 14; d_call: .; clone_size: few; v_call: TRBV6-2/TRBV6-3; j_call: TRBJ2-2; cdr3_aa: CASSRQGSTGELFF; cdr3_nt: TGTGCCAGCAGTAGGCAGGGTAGCACAGGGGAGCTGTTTTTT
cdr3_length: 14; d_call: .; clone_size: many; v_call: TRBV6-5; j_call: TRBJ2-1; cdr3_aa: CASSFRRAFNEQFF; cdr3_nt: TGTGCCAGCAGTTTTCGACGGGCCTTTAATGAGCAGTTCTTC
cdr3_length: 16; d_call: TRBD2; clone_size: many; v_call: TRBV10-3; j_call: TRBJ2-2; cdr3_aa: CAIRATSGTNTGELFF; cdr3_nt: TGTGCCATCAGAGCGACTAGCGGTACGAACACCGGGGAGCTGTTTTTT
cdr3_length: 13; d_call: .; clone_size: many; v_call: TRBV12-3/TRBV12-4; j_call: TRBJ1-4; cdr3_aa: CASSLYPNEKLFF; cdr3_nt: TGTGCCAGCAGTTTATACCCTAATGAAAAACTGTTTTTT
cdr3_length: 13; d_call: .; clone_size: many; v_call: TRBV5-1; j_call: TRBJ2-2; cdr3_aa: CASSLGRTGELFF; cdr3_nt: TGCGCCAGCAGCTTGGGGCGGACCGGGGAGCTGTTTTTT
cdr3_length: 15; d_call: .; clone_size: many; v_call: TRBV20-1; j_call: TRBJ1-4; cdr3_aa: CSARDPLTDNEKLFF; cdr3_nt: TGCAGTGCTAGAGATCCGCTCACGGATAATGAAAAACTGTTTTTT